Reported below is one T cell receptor beta chain. Unique molecular identifiers tagged the TCRbeta library. MiXCR was run by TCRdb on the PCR reads, yielding one entry per CDR3 protein. The sample lists some 240,000 distinct CDR3 sequences; more than 7.5% were seen once. The entry originates in a study of T-cell reconstitution after alpha-beta-depleted transplantation in children. The V gene lost 0 bases and the J gene lost 7 bases, with 10 bases spanning the gap. The CDR3 has 13 amino acids. CDR1 is DFQATT, CDR2 SNEGSKA, per germline (reference sequence). Sequencing used PBMCs from the stem cell graft donor, obtained from the stem cell graft. This clonotype originated in a human donor who donated a stem cell graft to a child with SCID. V is TRBV20-1 and J is TRBJ1-3; TRBD1 might be the D (6 bases). The CDR3 loop is CSARDPGANTIYF. CDR3 nucleotides: TGCAGTGCTAGAGATCCGGGGGCGAACACCATATATTTT.